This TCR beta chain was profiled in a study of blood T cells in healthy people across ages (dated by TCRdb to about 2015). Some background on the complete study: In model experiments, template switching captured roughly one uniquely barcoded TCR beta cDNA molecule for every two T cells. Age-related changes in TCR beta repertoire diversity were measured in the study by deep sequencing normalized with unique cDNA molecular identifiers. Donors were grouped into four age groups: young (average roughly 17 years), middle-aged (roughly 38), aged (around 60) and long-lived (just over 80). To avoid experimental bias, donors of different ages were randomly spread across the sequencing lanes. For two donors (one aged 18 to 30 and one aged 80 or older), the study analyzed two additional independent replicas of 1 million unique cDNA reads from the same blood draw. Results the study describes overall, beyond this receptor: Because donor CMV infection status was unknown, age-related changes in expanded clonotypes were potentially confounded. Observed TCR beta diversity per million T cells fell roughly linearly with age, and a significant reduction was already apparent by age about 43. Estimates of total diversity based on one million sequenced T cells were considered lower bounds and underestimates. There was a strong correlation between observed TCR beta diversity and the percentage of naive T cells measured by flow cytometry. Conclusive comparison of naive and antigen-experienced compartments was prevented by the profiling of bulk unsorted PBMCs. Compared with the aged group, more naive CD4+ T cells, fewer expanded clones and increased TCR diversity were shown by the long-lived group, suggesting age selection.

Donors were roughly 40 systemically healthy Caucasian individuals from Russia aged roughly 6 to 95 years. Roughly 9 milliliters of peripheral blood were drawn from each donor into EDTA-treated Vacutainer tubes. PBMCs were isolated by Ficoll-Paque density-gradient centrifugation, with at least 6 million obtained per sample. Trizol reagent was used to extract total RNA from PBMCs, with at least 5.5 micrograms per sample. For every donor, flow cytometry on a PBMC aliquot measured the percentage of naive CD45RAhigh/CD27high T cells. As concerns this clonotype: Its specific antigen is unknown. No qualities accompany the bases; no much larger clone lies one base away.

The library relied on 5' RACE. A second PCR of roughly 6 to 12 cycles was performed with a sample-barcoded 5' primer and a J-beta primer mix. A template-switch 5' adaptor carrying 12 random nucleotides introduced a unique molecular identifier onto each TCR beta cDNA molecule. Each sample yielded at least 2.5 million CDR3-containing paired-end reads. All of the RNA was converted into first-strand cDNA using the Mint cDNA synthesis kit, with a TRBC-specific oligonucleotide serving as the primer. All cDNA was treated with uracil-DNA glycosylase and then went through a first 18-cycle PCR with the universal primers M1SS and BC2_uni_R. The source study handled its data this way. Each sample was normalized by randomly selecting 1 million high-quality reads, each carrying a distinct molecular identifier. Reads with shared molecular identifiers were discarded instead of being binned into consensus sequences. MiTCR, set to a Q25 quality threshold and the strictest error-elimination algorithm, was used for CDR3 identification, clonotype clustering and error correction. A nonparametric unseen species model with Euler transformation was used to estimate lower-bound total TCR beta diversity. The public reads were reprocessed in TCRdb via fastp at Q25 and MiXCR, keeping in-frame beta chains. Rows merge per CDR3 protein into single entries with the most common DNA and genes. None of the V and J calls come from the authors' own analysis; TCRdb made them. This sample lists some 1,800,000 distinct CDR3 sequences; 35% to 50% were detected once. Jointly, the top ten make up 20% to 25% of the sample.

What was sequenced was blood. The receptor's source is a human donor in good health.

This receptor carries the CDR3 CASKKEGENQPQHF. The sequence in DNA is TGTGCCAGTAAGAAGGAGGGAGAGAATCAGCCCCAGCATTTT. The rearrangement combines TRBV19 with TRBJ1-5, with the identity of the D gene unclear. Sequences LNHDA (CDR1) and SQIVND (CDR2) are obtained from the germline V gene (reference sequence). Deletion took 7 bases off V and 4 bases off J, with a span of 14 bases between the germline ends. The cysteine opens and the phenylalanine closes a CDR3 of 14 amino acids. Only the CDR3 DNA is retained, 42 bases long and in frame from the first base.